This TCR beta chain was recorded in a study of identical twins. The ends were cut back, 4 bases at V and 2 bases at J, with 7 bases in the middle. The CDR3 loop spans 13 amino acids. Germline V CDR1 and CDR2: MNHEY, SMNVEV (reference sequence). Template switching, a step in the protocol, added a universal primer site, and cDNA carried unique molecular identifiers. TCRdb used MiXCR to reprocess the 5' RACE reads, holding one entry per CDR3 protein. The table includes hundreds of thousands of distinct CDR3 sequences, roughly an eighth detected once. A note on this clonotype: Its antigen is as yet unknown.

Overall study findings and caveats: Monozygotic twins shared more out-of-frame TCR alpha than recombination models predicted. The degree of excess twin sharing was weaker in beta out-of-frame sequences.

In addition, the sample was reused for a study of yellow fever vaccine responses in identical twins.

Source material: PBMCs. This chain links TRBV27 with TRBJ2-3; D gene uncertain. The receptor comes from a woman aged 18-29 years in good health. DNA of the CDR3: TGTGCCAGCAGTTCATATAACACAGATACGCAGTATTTT. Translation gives CASSSYNTDTQYF.